The present entry profiles one T cell receptor (beta chain) with its context. Its antigen remains unknown. This sample is part of a study of OX40 agonist ivuxolimab in advanced cancers. On the study more broadly: Partial responses were achieved by three patients: one hepatocellular carcinoma, two cutaneous melanoma. Study outcomes and limitations: Clonal expansion was seen in CD4+ and CD8+ blood T cells by week 6 at 0.1 to 3.0 mg/kg. Partial responders at 0.1-3.0 mg/kg had among the lowest clonal expansion.

Sequencing used immunoSEQ multiplex PCR; TCRdb keeps in-frame clones, though not all of them. This sample has 100,000 to 140,000 clones, with roughly 90% found just once. The CDR3 consists of 13 residues. V gave up 4 bases and J gave up 1 base, with 7 bases separating them. CDR1 and CDR2 from the germline V gene are KGHSH and LQKENI. Sequenced material: CD4+ or CD8+ T cells sorted from blood, taken in a trial of the OX40 agonist ivuxolimab. This sequence originates from an adult with an advanced solid tumor such as melanoma, head and neck, liver or kidney cancer. The rearrangement uses TRBV18 and TRBJ1-1; perhaps TRBD1 as D (5 bases). CDR3 sequence (DNA): TGTGCCAGCTCACAGACAGAGAACACTGAAGCTTTCTTT. Translating gives CASSQTENTEAFF.